These 31 T cell receptor beta chains share one sample of origin, sequenced in a study of Ad26.COV2.S vaccination and SARS-CoV-2 variants. Some clones are missing from TCRdb's copy, which holds only in-frame ones; the method was immunoSEQ multiplex PCR. This table has around 500,000 clones, roughly 87% appearing once. Noted treatment: about 20 received Ad26.COV2.S at low or high dose, single or two shots; 5 received placebo; per-sample allocation not given. Vaccine and placebo recipients were sampled on day 63 after the first injection. The material sequenced was peripheral blood, taken in a trial of Ad26.COV2.S vaccine versus placebo. The receptors here all came from a person aged 18-60 years who received the Ad26.COV2.S COVID-19 vaccine or a placebo.

The chain couples TRBV6-5 to TRBJ2-3; no reliable D call. V was pared by 9 bases and J by 4 bases, with 14 bases between. The CDR3 length is 13 residues. Germline loops: CDR1 MNHEY, CDR2 SVGAGI. CDR3 bases: TGTGCCAGTAAGGCCGGTGGGCCAGATACGCAGTATTTT. Protein sequence: CASKAGGPDTQYF.

The V gene is TRBV30, the J gene TRBJ1-5, with TRBD1 as a possible D gene (6 bases). The germline V gene encodes CDR1 GTSNPN and CDR2 SVGIG (reference sequence). V lost 1 base and J 6 bases, leaving 16 bases between the germline ends. The CDR3 is 15 amino acids. The DNA of the CDR3 is TGTGCCTGGAGTGCGGTCGGCAGGGGTGGTCAGCCCCAGCATTTT. Its translation: CAWSAVGRGGQPQHF.

J is TRBJ1-2 and V is TRBV6-5; D unresolved. Trimming shortened V by 4 bases and J by 0 bases, and 12 bases separated the two germline ends. Germline V gene lookup returns CDR1 MNHEY and CDR2 SVGAGI. This CDR3 comprises 15 residues. The DNA of the CDR3 is TGTGCCAGCAGTTCATTAACGGAGACTAACTATGGCTACACCTTC. Translated, it gives CASSSLTETNYGYTF.

The chain uses TRBV19 and TRBJ1-1, with D unclear. This CDR3 is 14 amino acids long. Germline lookup yields CDR1 LNHDA and CDR2 SQIVND (reference sequence). The ends were cut back, 3 bases at V and 5 bases at J, with 13 bases in the middle. The CDR3 region is CASSIAVSRTEAFF. DNA for the CDR3: TGTGCCAGTAGTATCGCGGTGTCGCGGACTGAAGCTTTCTTT.

The genes are TRBV29-1 and TRBJ1-1; D is perhaps TRBD1 (5 bases). The V end was cut by 3 bases, the J end by 11 bases, with 10 bases between. The CDR3 totals 10 residues. CDR1 and CDR2 (germline): SQVTM, ANQGSEA. The CDR3 DNA reads TGCAGCGTTGATGGTTACAGGGCTTTCTTT. The encoded protein is CSVDGYRAFF. Full variable domain (missing parts from reference TRBV29-1 and TRBJ1-1): SAVISQKPSRDICQRGTSLTIQCQVDSQVTMMFWYRQQPGQSLTLIATANQGSEATYESGFVIDKFPISRPNLTFSTLTVSNMSPEDSSIYLCSVDGYRAFFGQGTRLTVV.

The chain links TRBV7-2 to TRBJ2-6; possibly TRBD1 or TRBD2 for D (5 bases each). Trimming removed 5 bases at V and 2 bases at J, with 16 bases between. Germline loops: CDR1 SGHTA, CDR2 FQGNSA. The CDR3 sequence is 17 residues long. Here the CDR3 DNA reads TGTGCCAGCAGCCCCCTAGGTGGGGGAACTGGGGCCAACGTCCTGACTTTC. Translating it yields CASSPLGGGTGANVLTF. Full variable domain (missing parts from reference TRBV7-2 and TRBJ2-6): GAGVSQSPSNKVTEKGKDVELRCDPISGHTALYWYRQSLGQGLEFLIYFQGNSAPDKSGLPSDRFSAERTGGSVSTLTIQRTQQEDSAVYLCASSPLGGGTGANVLTFGAGSRLTVL.

This clone was seen once. The rearrangement uses TRBV6-5 and TRBJ2-7, with D unclear. The CDR3 runs to 12 residues. Germline values: CDR1 MNHEY, CDR2 SVGAGI. V was shortened by 4 bases and J by 2 bases, with 6 bases between the two germline ends. The CDR3 DNA follows: TGTGCCAGCAGTTCCCTGGCCTACGAGCAGTACTTC. Amino acid sequence: CASSSLAYEQYF.

V usage is TRBV18 and J usage is TRBJ2-1; 7 nucleotides agree with TRBD1. V lost 5 bases to trimming and J lost 6 bases; unmatched junction nucleotides: 10. The CDR3 totals 15 residues. The germline CDR1 and CDR2 sequences are KGHSH and LQKENI. The CDR3 sequence: CASSKGQNVFNEQFF. DNA for the CDR3: TGTGCCAGCTCAAAGGGACAGAACGTTTTCAATGAGCAGTTCTTC.

The count of this clone is one. The chain combines TRBV6-4 with TRBJ2-1; 12 bases map to TRBD2. V lost 6 bases to trimming and J lost 5 bases; unmatched junction nucleotides: 8. This CDR3 is 16 amino acids long. CDR1 and CDR2 (germline): MRHNA, SNTAGT. CDR3 protein: CASSENRLAGDNEQFF. The CDR3, as DNA: TGTGCCAGCAGCGAAAACCGACTAGCGGGGGACAATGAGCAGTTCTTC.

V is TRBV30 and J is TRBJ1-1; D is uncertain. Germline CDR1 reads GTSNPN; CDR2 reads SVGIG (reference sequence). Trimming took off 1 base at V and 4 bases at J, with 13 bases between the two ends. The CDR3 has 14 amino acids. CDR3 in amino acids: CAWSGAQKSTEAFF. Here the CDR3 DNA reads TGTGCCTGGAGTGGTGCTCAAAAGTCCACTGAAGCTTTCTTT.

CDR3 DNA: TGTGCCAGCTTCAGGACAGGGGATGGAAACACCATATATTTT. It codes for CASFRTGDGNTIYF. V usage is TRBV28 and J usage is TRBJ1-3; 9 nucleotides agree with TRBD1. The CDR3 runs 14 residues. Germline CDR1 reads MDHEN; CDR2 reads SYDVKM. The trim removed 8 bases at V and 3 bases at J, leaving 5 bases unmatched.

The J gene is TRBJ2-1, the V gene TRBV11-2; 10 bases are shared with TRBD2. The CDR3 covers 19 residues. Germline V lookup: CDR1 SGHAT, CDR2 FQNNGV. With 5 bases clipped from V and 3 bases from J, the junction kept 16 bases outside the gene matches. The CDR3, as DNA: TGTGCCAGCAGCACGCCCTCGGTAGCGGGGGGTCCCGACTACAATGAGCAGTTCTTC. Translated: CASSTPSVAGGPDYNEQFF.

V gene TRBV10-3 combines with J gene TRBJ1-2; D perhaps matches TRBD1 (5 bases). Germline assignment: CDR1 ENHRY and CDR2 SYGVKD. The V and J ends lost 8 bases and 4 bases respectively, with 17 bases between them. This CDR3 comprises 14 residues. CDR3 loop: CAIGAVSRSYGYTF. CDR3 in DNA: TGTGCCATCGGGGCAGTAAGTCGTAGCTATGGCTACACCTTC.

This rearrangement joins TRBV12-3 or TRBV12-4 to TRBJ2-2; D remains ambiguous. This CDR3 comprises 11 residues. Trimming left V 6 bases short and J 6 bases short, with 5 bases between. For the CDR3, the DNA is TGTGCCAGCAGCCCATCCGGGGAGCTGTTTTTT. Protein product: CASSPSGELFF.

The CDR3 DNA reads as TGTGCCAGTAGTACGGGGATAGAGACCCAGTACTTC. Translated: CASSTGIETQYF. The chain joins TRBV19 to TRBJ2-5; possible D gene TRBD2, 5 bases. The germline V gene has CDR1 LNHDA and CDR2 SQIVND (reference sequence). This CDR3 comprises 12 residues. The V end was cut by 4 bases, the J end by 4 bases, with 7 bases between.

As regards this clone: Distinct nucleotide sequences in the sample also encode this CDR3. This chain links TRBV2 with TRBJ1-5; TRBD1 agrees at 9 bases. This CDR3 is 13 amino acids long. The V and J ends lost 6 bases and 4 bases, in that order; junction bases with no gene match: 1. The V gene's germline CDR1 is SNHLY and CDR2 FYNNEI. The CDR3 sequence is CASSGQGNQPQHF. CDR3 bases: TGTGCCAGCAGCGGACAGGGGAATCAGCCCCAGCATTTT.

The rearrangement uses TRBV9 and TRBJ1-2; 10 bases are shared with TRBD1. J gave up 4 bases and V 4 bases, and 4 bases lay outside the gene matches. The length of the CDR3 is 14 residues. Germline loops: CDR1 SGDLS, CDR2 YYNGEE. The CDR3, as DNA: TGTGCCAGCAGCCGCCGGGACAGGGGCTATGGCTACACCTTC. Encoded protein: CASSRRDRGYGYTF.

This sequence joins TRBV6-1 and TRBJ1-2; D gene ambiguous. From germline, CDR1 is MNHNS and CDR2 SASEGT. The CDR3 has 15 residues. Trimming shortened V by 1 base and J by 10 bases, and 19 bases separated the two germline ends. CDR3 bases: TGTGCCAGCAGTGAAGGGGAGGGTTGGGATTTTGACTACACCTTC. It encodes CASSEGEGWDFDYTF.

The genes are TRBV2 and TRBJ2-3; 10 nucleotides line up with TRBD1. V was clipped by 4 bases and J by 4 bases; unmatched bases: 17. Per germline, CDR1 SNHLY and CDR2 FYNNEI. The CDR3 runs to 19 residues. The CDR3 spells CASSGGSGTGVKYPDTQYF. The CDR3 nucleotides read TGTGCCAGCAGTGGGGGGTCCGGGACAGGGGTAAAGTACCCAGATACGCAGTATTTT.

The chain joins TRBV6-2 or TRBV6-3 to TRBJ2-7; the match to TRBD2 covers 9 bases. In germline, CDR1 is MNHEY, CDR2 SVGEGT. The CDR3 is 16 residues long. V was clipped by 6 bases and J by 4 bases; unmatched bases: 13. The CDR3 region is CASSGGGARDQYEQYF. The CDR3 DNA is TGTGCCAGCAGCGGCGGGGGGGCCAGGGATCAGTACGAGCAGTACTTC.

The chain carries TRBV5-3 and TRBJ1-6; D perhaps matches TRBD1 (6 bases). TRBV5-3 is identified as an open reading frame with a role that is uncertain. The CDR3 is made up of 17 amino acids. With 2 bases removed from V and 8 bases from J, the gap between germline ends came to 20 bases. Here the CDR3 reads CARSFEPQYRADSPLHF. CDR3 DNA: TGTGCCAGAAGCTTTGAACCTCAGTACAGGGCTGATTCACCCCTCCACTTT.

The V gene is TRBV6-5, the J gene TRBJ1-2, with D possibly matching TRBD1 (6 bases). The germline V gene has CDR1 MNHEY and CDR2 SVGAGI. This CDR3 has 16 residues. V lost 2 bases and J lost 7, with 20 bases in between. Here the CDR3 DNA reads TGTGCCAGCAGTTACGTTGCGGGGGCTCCCTGGGGTGGCTACACCTTC. This translates into CASSYVAGAPWGGYTF.

The chain joins TRBV7-3 to TRBJ2-3, with 8 bases identical to TRBD2. V shed 4 bases, J shed 8 bases, and the junction held 11 bases outside the gene matches. The CDR3 runs 15 residues. Germline loops: CDR1 SGHTA, CDR2 FQGTGA. CDR3 sequence: CASSSQSSGGSTQYF. In nucleotides, the CDR3 is TGTGCCAGCAGCTCCCAGTCCAGCGGGGGATCTACGCAGTATTTT.

The CDR3 here is CASSQGVAGVREQYF. CDR3 DNA: TGCGCCAGCAGCCAAGGGGTAGCGGGAGTGAGGGAGCAGTACTTC. The chain uses TRBV4-1 and TRBJ2-7, with TRBD2 matching 9 bases. CDR1 is MGHRA, CDR2 YSYEKL, per germline. This CDR3 has 15 residues. V dropped 1 base and J dropped 7; count of bases not matched to a gene: 8.

This chain connects TRBV5-1 to TRBJ1-4; D is unclear. This CDR3 is 17 amino acids long. V shed 0 bases and J shed 0 bases, with 12 bases lying between them. Germline assignment: CDR1 SGHRS and CDR2 YFSETQ. Here the CDR3 DNA reads TGCGCCAGCAGCTTGGGGCCGGGTGCAGCAACTAATGAAAAACTGTTTTTT. It yields the protein CASSLGPGAATNEKLFF.

This chain joins TRBV11-2 and TRBJ1-1, with D hard to call. The CDR3 sequence is 16 residues long. Trimming took 2 bases from V and 0 from J, leaving 13 bases between them. In germline, CDR1 is SGHAT, CDR2 FQNNGV. This chain's CDR3 is CASSLFGRNMNTEAFF. The CDR3 DNA reads as TGTGCCAGCAGCTTATTTGGACGGAACATGAACACTGAAGCTTTCTTT. The complete variable domain, with remaining parts taken from reference TRBV11-2 and TRBJ1-1, reads EAGVAQSPRYKIIEKRQSVAFWCNPISGHATLYWYQQILGQGPKLLIQFQNNGVVDDSQLPKDRFSAERLKGVDSTLKIQPAKLEDSAVYLCASSLFGRNMNTEAFFGQGTRLTVV.

The chain links TRBV5-1 to TRBJ2-3; 12 bases fit TRBD2. This CDR3 has 16 residues. Unmatched junction bases numbered 6, after V lost 6 bases and J lost 1 base. Germline V gives CDR1 SGHRS, CDR2 YFSETQ. CDR3 bases: TGCGCCAGCACCTCACTAGCGGGGGGTGGCACAGATACGCAGTATTTT. This gives the protein CASTSLAGGGTDTQYF.

The V gene is TRBV5-8, the J gene TRBJ1-1; D uncertain. Germline CDR1 SGHTS, CDR2 YDEGEE. The V end was cut by 0 bases, the J end by 4 bases, with 10 bases between. The length of the CDR3 is 14 residues. The CDR3 protein is CASSLVDGGTEAFF. CDR3 nucleotide sequence: TGTGCCAGCAGCTTGGTTGACGGTGGCACTGAAGCTTTCTTT.

The chain links TRBV19 to TRBJ2-3; 8 bases are a match to TRBD2. This CDR3 region has 14 residues. Looked up from germline, CDR1 is LNHDA and CDR2 is SQIVND (reference sequence). V lost 10 bases and J lost 6; bases outside the gene matches: 12. CDR3 sequence: CATGRGGVTDTQYF. In nucleotides, the CDR3 is TGTGCCACCGGGAGGGGGGGAGTCACGGATACGCAGTATTTT.

The CDR3 spells CASSSPPAGTYEQYF. As DNA, the CDR3 is TGTGCCAGCAGTTCTCCGCCGGCGGGGACCTACGAGCAGTACTTC. The chain links TRBV28 to TRBJ2-7; TRBD2 might be the D (6 bases). The CDR3 is 15 amino acids. Looked up from germline, CDR1 is MDHEN and CDR2 is SYDVKM. Trimming left V 4 bases short and J 2 bases short, with 15 bases between.

The rearrangement uses TRBV28 and TRBJ1-1, with D unclear. Germline-derived CDR1 and CDR2 are MDHEN and SYDVKM. Trimming removed 8 bases from V and 4 bases from J, with 14 bases in between. The CDR3 length is 13 residues. In DNA, the CDR3 is TGTGCCAGCTTCCGCTACACCCTCACTGAAGCTTTCTTT. It codes for CASFRYTLTEAFF.